This note documents a single TCR beta chain sequence. Its specificity is unknown. These data belong to a study of beta chain features in type 1 diabetes. CDR1 and CDR2 (germline): SNHLY, FYNNEI. The V and J ends lost 4 bases and 5 bases, in that order; junction bases with no gene match: 7. The CDR3 covers 14 residues. The whole isolated RNA underwent reverse transcription, so sequencing captured expressed TCRB transcripts. The repertoire was sequenced with immunoSEQ multiplex PCR; TCRdb's copy has only in-frame clones and lacks some. The repertoire holds 250,000 to 400,000 clones, with 14% as singletons. General study findings and limits: TCRB CDR3 length was moderately but significantly reduced in all four CD4+ subsets of Type 1 diabetes patients.

Each sorted population was over 98% pure. This clonotype originated in a man aged 25 to 45 in good health. Specimen: central memory CD4+ T cells from blood. The chain combines TRBV2 with TRBJ1-2; the match to TRBD1 covers 7 bases. In DNA form, the CDR3 reads TGTGCCAGCAGTGGTATCCGGGACAGTTATGGCTACACCTTC. It specifies CASSGIRDSYGYTF.